This entry is about one TCR beta chain. The sample originates from a study of T cells after yellow fever vaccination. Study summary: In the case of low-cell-number fractions, SMART-Seq v4 Ultra Low Input was used for preparation.

V trimming: 4 bases; J trimming: 3 bases; junction bases outside the gene matches: 6. CDR3 length equals 16 residues. 5'RACE template switching generated TCR cDNA, adding a universal primer site and UMIs. Each CDR3 protein gets one entry after TCRdb re-called the 5' RACE reads with MiXCR. The sample holds 120,000 or so distinct CDR3 sequences; around 9.8% are singletons and the top ten take roughly 43%. The receptor was derived from a man between 18 and 29 years old who received the YFV17D yellow fever vaccine. V and J are TRBV12-3 or TRBV12-4 and TRBJ2-5; 12 bases map to TRBD2. Sample: CD8+ T cells sorted from PBMCs, taken on the day of the yellow fever booster vaccination. CDR3 coding DNA: TGTGCCAGCAGTTCAAGGCTAGCGGGGGGGAAAGAGACCCAGTACTTC. Translated, it gives CASSSRLAGGKETQYF.